The 21 T cell receptor beta chains in this list originate from one sample, sequenced in a study of T cell responses to AZD1222 COVID-19 vaccine. Measured with immunoSEQ multiplex PCR; TCRdb has only the in-frame clones, and not every one. The sample carries some 110,000 clones, approximately 83% recorded once. Sequences were derived from peripheral blood, sampled on day 0 of AZD1222 vaccination. All receptors derive from an adult in good health.

The rearrangement joins TRBV5-1 to TRBJ1-6, with D unresolved. The length of the CDR3 is 16 residues. Germline-derived CDR1 and CDR2 are SGHRS and YFSETQ. Trimming left V 4 bases short and J 1 base short, with 12 bases between. The CDR3 DNA sequence: TGCGCCAGCAGCCCCTTGGCCGGATCCTATAATTCACCCCTCCACTTT. Encoded protein: CASSPLAGSYNSPLHF.

This chain joins TRBV5-4 and TRBJ2-5; D unresolved. The CDR3 covers 14 residues. Trimming stripped 5 bases from V and 4 bases from J, with 15 bases between. Germline CDR1 is SGHNT and CDR2 is YYREEE (reference sequence). This CDR3 is CASSLRSEGETQYF. Written as DNA, the CDR3 is TGTGCCAGCAGTTTGAGGTCGGAAGGAGAGACCCAGTACTTC.

The CDR3 region has the DNA TGTGCCAGCACCTCTTTTGGCAATCAGCCCCAGCATTTT. Its translation is CASTSFGNQPQHF. This sequence joins TRBV11-3 and TRBJ1-5; D is unresolved. CDR1 and CDR2 from the germline V gene are SGHNT and YENEEA. V lost 7 bases to trimming and J lost 2 bases, with 9 bases between them. The length of the CDR3 is 13 residues.

V and J are TRBV5-4 and TRBJ1-6, with 7 bases fitting TRBD1. CDR3 length: 15 residues. Germline CDR1 reads SGHNT; CDR2 reads YYREEE (reference sequence). Unmatched junction bases numbered 8, after V lost 4 bases and J lost 7 bases. The CDR3 bases are TGTGCCAGCAGCCACCAAGACAGGGAGAATTCACCCCTCCACTTT. Translation: CASSHQDRENSPLHF.

The gene calls are TRBV10-3 and TRBJ2-7; 10 bases are shared with TRBD1. Germline CDR1 and CDR2: ENHRY and SYGVKD. The J segment lost 2 bases and the V segment lost 10 bases, leaving 5 bases of the junction unmatched. CDR3 size: 13 residues. CDR3 nucleotides: TGTGCCACCGCGGACAGGGGGGCCTACGAGCAGTACTTC. Translated: CATADRGAYEQYF.

This chain joins TRBV10-3 and TRBJ2-1, with 10 bases lining up with TRBD2. Unmatched junction bases numbered 10, after V lost 5 bases and J lost 3 bases. The CDR3 has 17 amino acids. In germline, CDR1 is ENHRY, CDR2 SYGVKD. The CDR3 bases are TGTGCCATCAGTTTGCCTAGCGGGGGAGCCGTCTACAATGAGCAGTTCTTC. Its protein is CAISLPSGGAVYNEQFF.

The chain joins TRBV25-1 to TRBJ1-2; 12 bases map to TRBD1. Germline CDR1 is MGHDK and CDR2 is SYGVNS. V lost 2 bases to trimming and J lost 5 bases; unmatched junction nucleotides: 6. The CDR3 runs to 16 residues. The CDR3 nucleotides read TGTGCCAGCAGTGAACCCGGGACAGGGGGCGCGTATGGCTACACCTTC. Encoded protein: CASSEPGTGGAYGYTF.

The genes are TRBV19 and TRBJ2-5; D possibly uses TRBD1 or TRBD2 (5 bases each). CDR1 and CDR2 from the germline V gene are LNHDA and SQIVND (reference sequence). The CDR3 consists of 13 residues. V gave up 4 bases and J gave up 4 bases, with 10 bases separating them. The CDR3 is CASSTGDRETQYF. As DNA, the CDR3 is TGTGCCAGTAGTACCGGGGACCGAGAGACCCAGTACTTC.

The CDR3 DNA sequence: TGTGCCAGCAGTGAAGCGGGACAGGGGACCGATACGCAGTATTTT. This sequence encodes CASSEAGQGTDTQYF. The chain couples TRBV6-1 to TRBJ2-3, with TRBD1 matching 10 bases. Germline CDR1 MNHNS, CDR2 SASEGT. This CDR3 contains 15 residues. The J segment lost 6 bases and the V segment lost 0 bases, leaving 3 bases of the junction unmatched.

The genes are TRBV3-1 (or the pseudogene TRBV3-2) and TRBJ2-3, with unresolved D. CDR3 length equals 14 residues. With 0 bases removed from V and 3 bases from J, the gap between germline ends came to 7 bases. Germline CDR1 and CDR2: LGHDT and YNNKEL (reference sequence). For the CDR3, the DNA is TGTGCCAGCAGCCAAGAGAGAAGGACAGATACGCAGTATTTT. Amino acid sequence: CASSQERRTDTQYF.

V usage is TRBV6-5 and J usage is TRBJ2-7; TRBD1 might be the D (5 bases). The V and J ends lost 6 bases and 2 bases respectively, with 14 bases between them. Germline lookup yields CDR1 MNHEY and CDR2 SVGAGI. The CDR3 has 14 residues. DNA for the CDR3: TGTGCCAGCAGGCGCAGGGTAGACGCCTACGAGCAGTACTTC. This encodes CASRRRVDAYEQYF.

This clone occurred once. The chain uses TRBV27 and TRBJ2-2; 12 bases agree with TRBD2. CDR3 size: 20 residues. Per the germline V gene, CDR1 is MNHEY and CDR2 is SMNVEV (reference sequence). V shed 0 bases, J shed 3 bases, and the junction held 11 bases outside the gene matches. The CDR3, as DNA: TGTGCCAGCAGTTTATCGAACCTAGCGGGAGGGCCCTATTACACCGGGGAGCTGTTTTTT. Translation gives CASSLSNLAGGPYYTGELFF.

The rearrangement joins TRBV28 to TRBJ2-6, with 10 bases aligning to TRBD1. Per germline, CDR1 MDHEN and CDR2 SYDVKM. V was pared by 7 bases and J by 4 bases, with 10 bases of the junction left unmatched. The CDR3 covers 17 residues. CDR3 in DNA: TGTGCCAGCACCTCGGGGACAGGGGTAGCCGGGGCCAACGTCCTGACTTTC. This codes for CASTSGTGVAGANVLTF.

Of note for this clone: The same CDR3 also results from other DNA sequences found in this sample. The genes are TRBV5-1 and TRBJ1-6; 9 nucleotides match TRBD1. Trimming cost V 1 base and J 7 bases; bases outside gene matches: 3. The germline V gene has CDR1 SGHRS and CDR2 YFSETQ. CDR3 size: 15 residues. The CDR3 DNA follows: TGCGCCAGCAGCTTGAGGACAGGGGACAATTCACCCCTCCACTTT. This gives the protein CASSLRTGDNSPLHF.

This chain connects TRBV15 to TRBJ1-5; 7 nucleotides agree with TRBD1. The CDR3 loop spans 15 amino acids. Germline assignment: CDR1 LNHNV and CDR2 YYDKDF (reference sequence). Trimming took 1 base from V and 4 from J; bases not matched to a gene: 4. In DNA, the CDR3 is TGTGCCACCAGCAGAGGAGGGACAGATAATCAGCCCCAGCATTTT. It is translated as CATSRGGTDNQPQHF.

V and J are TRBV11-3 and TRBJ1-4; no clear D. V shed 1 base and J shed 0 bases, with 6 bases lying between them. The CDR3 is 15 residues long. Looked up from germline, CDR1 is SGHNT and CDR2 is YENEEA. The CDR3 is CASSLGRTTNEKLFF. In DNA form, the CDR3 reads TGTGCCAGCAGCTTAGGTCGCACAACTAATGAAAAACTGTTTTTT.

This clone was detected once. The genes are TRBV19 and TRBJ1-5; a weak D match, TRBD1 (5 bases). The CDR3 runs 18 residues. Trimming pared 0 bases from V and 0 bases from J, leaving 15 bases between. Germline V gene data show CDR1 as LNHDA and CDR2 as SQIVND (reference sequence). In DNA, the CDR3 is TGTGCCAGTAGTATAGATCTGATGCAGGGCCTTAGCAATCAGCCCCAGCATTTT. Protein sequence: CASSIDLMQGLSNQPQHF.

The rearrangement links TRBV19 to TRBJ2-3; 7 bases align to TRBD1. V shed 3 bases and J 5 bases; nucleotides not matched to a gene: 8. Germline CDR1 is LNHDA and CDR2 is SQIVND (reference sequence). The CDR3 totals 15 residues. The CDR3 spells CASSITGQARDTQYF. CDR3 nucleotide sequence: TGTGCCAGTAGTATTACTGGACAGGCGAGAGATACGCAGTATTTT.

V and J are TRBV24-1 and TRBJ2-2, with D possibly being TRBD1 or TRBD2 (5 bases each). Germline CDR1 reads KGHDR; CDR2 reads SFDVKD. The CDR3 runs to 13 residues. Trimming pared 9 bases from V and 4 bases from J, leaving 11 bases between. In nucleotides, the CDR3 is TGTGCCACCGCAGGGACCCTCACCGGGGAGCTGTTTTTT. Protein: CATAGTLTGELFF.

V gene TRBV6-4 combines with J gene TRBJ1-6; tentative D call: TRBD1 (5 bases). Germline V CDR1 and CDR2: MRHNA, SNTAGT. Trimming removed 6 bases at V and 3 bases at J, with 6 bases between. The CDR3 contains 13 residues. CDR3 nucleotides: TGTGCCAGCAGGCAGGGCTATAATTCACCCCTCCACTTT. Translating it yields CASRQGYNSPLHF.

The gene calls are TRBV24-1 and TRBJ2-2; 13 bases map to TRBD2. J lost 7 bases, V lost 3 bases, and 7 bases had no gene match. The CDR3 runs to 17 residues. Germline V gene sequence: CDR1 KGHDR, CDR2 SFDVKD. The CDR3 DNA is TGTGCCACCAGTGATCCGGGACTAGCGGGACTGGACGGGGAGCTGTTTTTT. It specifies CATSDPGLAGLDGELFF.